One sample yielded the 3 T cell receptor beta chains listed below, sequenced in a study of cytomegalovirus exposure and HLA in healthy donors. PCR involved 60 Vbeta and 13 Jbeta primers. Generated by immunoSEQ multiplex PCR, the TCRdb table keeps only in-frame clones and is missing some. The sample records about 210,000 clones, 75% to 80% being singletons. Material: PBMCs. These TCRs come from a male donor in good health and CMV-seronegative.

The chain joins TRBV27 to TRBJ2-7; TRBD1 matches 9 bases. This CDR3 is built from 17 residues. Germline CDR1 is MNHEY and CDR2 is SMNVEV (reference sequence). V was pared by 5 bases and J by 0 bases, with 11 bases of the junction left unmatched. The CDR3 protein is CASSLRLGTGSSYEQYF. CDR3 sequence (DNA): TGTGCCAGCAGTCTCCGACTCGGGACAGGGAGCTCCTACGAGCAGTACTTC.

CDR3 coding DNA: TGTGCCATCAGTGAGTCGAGTGGTTTGTCCTACGAGCAGTACTTC. It specifies CAISESSGLSYEQYF. V and J are TRBV10-3 and TRBJ2-7, with unresolved D. CDR1 is ENHRY, CDR2 SYGVKD, per germline. This CDR3 contains 15 residues. V was clipped by 0 bases and J by 1 base, with 10 bases between them.

The chain recombines TRBV27 with TRBJ2-1, with 9 bases that match TRBD2. Germline lookup yields CDR1 MNHEY and CDR2 SMNVEV (reference sequence). This CDR3 has 15 amino acids. After removal of 6 bases from V and 3 bases from J, the junction contained 6 bases not matched to a gene. CDR3 amino acids: CASSRGLAGYNEQFF. The CDR3 nucleotides read TGTGCCAGCAGCCGGGGACTAGCTGGCTACAATGAGCAGTTCTTC.